Listed here are 17 T cell receptor beta chains from one sample, sequenced in a study of blood T cell repertoires in COVID-19 (TCRdb year 2020). Library creation used the immunoSEQ multiplex PCR assay. Here the immuneACCESS table is served through TCRdb, limited to in-frame sequences with V and J called. Missing clones are a known gap in these copies; in checked studies unresolved V genes cover under half, and the rest lacks a known reason. The sample table records 97,000 or so clones; 90% of these occur just once. 5% to 6% of the sample is in the top ten clones. Sequencing was done on a sample of peripheral blood. Source of these receptors: a man in his fifties or sixties with acute or convalescent COVID-19.

This chain uses TRBV7-9 with TRBJ2-1; D is uncertain. V lost 2 bases and J lost 0, with 11 bases in between. The CDR3 loop spans 16 amino acids. The germline V gene encodes CDR1 SEHNR and CDR2 FQNEAQ (reference sequence). DNA of the CDR3: TGTGCCAGCAGCTTAACCAGCGCTTACTCCTACAATGAGCAGTTCTTC. Protein sequence: CASSLTSAYSYNEQFF.

The V call is TRBV27, the J call TRBJ2-1, with a weak D call TRBD2 (6 bases). There are 17 residues in the CDR3. V lost 3 bases to trimming and J lost 1 base, with 16 bases between them. Germline CDR1 reads MNHEY; CDR2 reads SMNVEV (reference sequence). The CDR3 loop reads CASSFLLSGGSYNEQFF. DNA of the CDR3: TGTGCCAGCAGTTTCCTCCTCAGTGGGGGGTCCTACAATGAGCAGTTCTTC.

In its sample, this clone was seen many times. The chain couples TRBV21-1 to TRBJ1-3; TRBD1, the table's D call, lacks a check against the DNA. TRBV21-1 is a listed pseudogene. The CDR3 extends over 20 amino acids. The CDR3 spells CASDPPATPGQLSSGNTIYF. Here the CDR3 DNA reads TGTGCCAGCGACCCGCCGGCAACTCCGGGACAGCTAAGCTCTGGAAACACCATATATTTT.

This chain links TRBV5-1 with TRBJ1-4; possibly TRBD1 for D (5 bases). Germline CDR1 is SGHRS and CDR2 is YFSETQ. The V end lost 4 bases, the J end lost 8 bases, and 18 bases lay between the germline ends. The CDR3 runs 15 residues. This CDR3 is CASSEGVPPREKLFF. For the CDR3, the DNA is TGCGCCAGCAGCGAAGGGGTTCCCCCCCGAGAAAAACTGTTTTTT.

The rearrangement joins TRBV18 to TRBJ1-1, with a tentative D call TRBD1 (5 bases). The V and J ends lost 3 bases and 4 bases respectively, with 18 bases between them. This CDR3 is built from 16 residues. Germline V gene lookup returns CDR1 KGHSH and CDR2 LQKENI. CDR3 region: CASSPPAGRGGTEAFF. The CDR3 coding sequence is TGTGCCAGCTCACCCCCCGCCGGAAGGGGAGGCACTGAAGCTTTCTTT.

The gene calls are TRBV5-6 and TRBJ2-1, with D hard to call. Germline CDR1 reads SGHDT; CDR2 reads YYEEEE. V lost 0 bases, J lost 2 bases, and 12 bases lay in between. This CDR3 spans 16 amino acids. In DNA, the CDR3 is TGTGCCAGCAGCTTGGTAGCCTCACTAACCTACAATGAGCAGTTCTTC. As protein: CASSLVASLTYNEQFF.

This chain uses TRBV11-3 with TRBJ2-5; D might be TRBD2 (5 bases). The V end was cut by 5 bases, the J end by 1 base, with 20 bases between. The CDR3 runs to 17 residues. From germline, CDR1 is SGHNT and CDR2 YENEEA. This CDR3 reads CASSLNHGRASQETQYF. The CDR3 DNA reads as TGTGCCAGCAGCCTGAATCATGGGCGGGCGAGCCAAGAGACCCAGTACTTC.

This clone was seen just once. DNA of the CDR3: TGTGCCAGCAGGGCAGACAGGGGAGGGAACACTGAAGCTTTCTTT. This gives the protein CASRADRGGNTEAFF. The genes are TRBV6-4 and TRBJ1-1; 8 nucleotides agree with TRBD1. CDR3 length: 15 amino acids. Germline CDR1 reads MRHNA; CDR2 reads SNTAGT. Losses at the gene ends were 6 bases for V and 1 base for J; bases not matched to a gene: 7.

The chain is built from TRBV5-8 and TRBJ2-7; weak D call: TRBD2 (6 bases). CDR3 length: 15 amino acids. V was cut by 4 bases and J by 1 base, with 15 bases left in between. The germline CDR1 and CDR2 sequences are SGHTS and YDEGEE. The CDR3 loop is CASSQTGRWSYEQYF. CDR3 nucleotide sequence: TGTGCCAGCAGCCAAACCGGGAGATGGTCCTACGAGCAGTACTTC.

This rearrangement joins TRBV5-1 to TRBJ1-6; TRBD1 aligns across 10 bases. The V and J ends lost 3 bases and 8 bases, in that order; junction bases with no gene match: 8. From germline, CDR1 is SGHRS and CDR2 YFSETQ. This CDR3 comprises 16 residues. The CDR3 DNA sequence: TGCGCCAGCAGCTCAATCGACAGGGGGCGTTATTCACCCCTCCACTTT. Protein: CASSSIDRGRYSPLHF.

The genes are TRBV5-5 and TRBJ2-3; D might be TRBD2 (6 bases). With 2 bases removed from V and 0 bases from J, the gap between germline ends came to 16 bases. The CDR3 has 17 residues. The germline CDR1 and CDR2 sequences are SGHKS and YYEKEE (reference sequence). CDR3 residues: CASSFGPAGLSTDTQYF. CDR3 sequence (DNA): TGTGCCAGCAGCTTTGGGCCAGCGGGCCTAAGCACAGATACGCAGTATTTT.

This rearrangement joins TRBV7-9 to TRBJ1-1; D call uncertain. V was shortened by 5 bases and J by 3 bases, with 16 bases between the two germline ends. This CDR3 spans 15 amino acids. Germline CDR1 SEHNR, CDR2 FQNEAQ (reference sequence). DNA of the CDR3: TGTGCCAGCAGCCACCTTCGAGGCGGAGACACTGAAGCTTTCTTT. Its protein product is CASSHLRGGDTEAFF.

The chain joins TRBV30 to TRBJ1-5; D is unresolved. The germline V gene has CDR1 GTSNPN and CDR2 SVGIG (reference sequence). V lost 1 base and J 4 bases, leaving 8 bases between the germline ends. CDR3 length: 13 amino acids. As DNA, the CDR3 is TGTGCCTGGAGTGGCGCCCATAATCAGCCCCAGCATTTT. Translation gives CAWSGAHNQPQHF.

The V and J genes are TRBV5-8 and TRBJ1-1, with D maybe TRBD1 (5 bases). Germline loops: CDR1 SGHTS, CDR2 YDEGEE. The CDR3 sequence is 14 residues long. Trimming took off 0 bases at V and 3 bases at J, with 9 bases between the two ends. The CDR3 is CASSLGRGYTEAFF. As DNA, the CDR3 is TGTGCCAGCAGCTTGGGGAGGGGTTACACTGAAGCTTTCTTT.

The chain uses TRBV7-2 and TRBJ2-1; 7 positions match TRBD2. V shed 2 bases and J 10 bases; nucleotides not matched to a gene: 11. The CDR3 extends over 15 amino acids. Germline values: CDR1 SGHTA, CDR2 FQGNSA. The CDR3 DNA follows: TGTGCCAGCAGCTTAAAGGGGAGCGGGGCGAGCGAGCAGTTCTTC. It codes for CASSLKGSGASEQFF.

The sample holds a few counts of this clone. The chain recombines TRBV29-1 with TRBJ1-1, with a weak D call TRBD1 (6 bases). Trimming removed 4 bases at V and 8 bases at J, with 14 bases between. The CDR3 is made up of 12 amino acids. CDR1 is SQVTM and CDR2 is ANQGSEA in the germline V gene. CDR3 in amino acids: CSVGGQGREAFF. Here the CDR3 DNA reads TGCAGCGTTGGGGGGCAGGGAAGGGAAGCTTTCTTT.

The J gene is TRBJ1-3, the V gene TRBV6-5; 7 bases line up with TRBD1. CDR3 size: 14 residues. Trimming removed 4 bases from V and 4 bases from J; junction bases left unmatched: 4. Germline V gene data show CDR1 as MNHEY and CDR2 as SVGAGI. CDR3 coding DNA: TGTGCCAGCAGTTTCAGGGGGTTCGGAAACACCATATATTTT. Translated, it gives CASSFRGFGNTIYF.